Sequencing of this T cell receptor (beta chain) was carried out in a study of monozygotic twins with inflammatory bowel disease. Study-wide points: IBD patients shared fewer clonotypes with other individuals than healthy twins, especially patients with disease activity signs. It was in IBD patients that TCRbeta diversity (inverse Simpson) was lower than in healthy co-twins.

As for this clonotype: Its antigen is still unknown.

Researchers ran eight separate cDNA reactions for each sample. TCRdb re-called the 5' RACE reads and catalogs CDR3 proteins one per entry, DNA excluded. The sample totals 400,000 to 500,000 distinct CDR3 sequences; its top ten clones hold under 3%. Germline V gene lookup returns CDR1 MNHEY and CDR2 SVGAGI. The CDR3 loop spans 12 amino acids. The sequenced sample was blood. This TCR derives from a human donor with ulcerative colitis or Crohn's disease, or a healthy co-twin of an affected twin (not recorded which). The rearrangement links TRBV6-5 to TRBJ2-7; TCRdb gives TRBD1 as the D gene, but with no DNA this cannot be confirmed. CDR3 protein: CASRRQGNEQYF.